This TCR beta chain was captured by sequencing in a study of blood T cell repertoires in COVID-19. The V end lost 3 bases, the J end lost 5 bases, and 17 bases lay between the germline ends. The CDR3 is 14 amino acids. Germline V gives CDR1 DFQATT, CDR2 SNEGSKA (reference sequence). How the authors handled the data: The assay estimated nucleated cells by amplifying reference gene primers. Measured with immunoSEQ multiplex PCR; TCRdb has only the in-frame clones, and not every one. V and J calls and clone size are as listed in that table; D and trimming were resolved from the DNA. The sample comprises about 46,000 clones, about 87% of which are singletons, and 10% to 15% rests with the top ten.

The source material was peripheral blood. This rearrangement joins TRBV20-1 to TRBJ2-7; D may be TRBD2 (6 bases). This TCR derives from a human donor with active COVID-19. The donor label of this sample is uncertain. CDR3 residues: CSASGGTSLHEQYF. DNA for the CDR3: TGCAGTGCTAGTGGGGGGACTTCTCTCCACGAGCAGTACTTC.